The 12 T cell receptor beta chains presented below share a single source sample, sequenced in a study of cytomegalovirus exposure and HLA in healthy donors. Primers included in the PCR were 60 Vbeta and 13 Jbeta primers. Here immunoSEQ multiplex PCR was the method, and the copy in TCRdb shows in-frame clones only, minus some. Of about 240,000 clones listed, about 86% are singletons. Sequenced: PBMCs. The receptor source for this set is an older woman in good health and CMV-seropositive.

This sequence joins TRBV11-2 and TRBJ1-1; D not resolved. The CDR3 is 13 amino acids. The germline CDR1 and CDR2 sequences are SGHAT and FQNNGV. Trimming removed 7 bases at V and 1 base at J, with 10 bases between. The CDR3 nucleotides read TGTGCCAGCACTAGGCAACCGAACACTGAAGCTTTCTTT. This encodes CASTRQPNTEAFF.

The genes are TRBV5-6 and TRBJ2-1; perhaps TRBD1 as D (6 bases). Germline values: CDR1 SGHDT, CDR2 YYEEEE. Trimming took off 3 bases at V and 0 bases at J, with 10 bases between the two ends. This CDR3 has 15 amino acids. Here the CDR3 DNA reads TGTGCCAGCAGCTACCGGACAGTCTCCTACAATGAGCAGTTCTTC. It yields the protein CASSYRTVSYNEQFF.

The rearrangement joins TRBV10-1 to TRBJ2-7; weak D call: TRBD2 (5 bases). Germline CDR1 is WNHNN and CDR2 is SYGVQD (reference sequence). V was pared by 5 bases and J by 6 bases, with 17 bases between. The CDR3 sequence is 14 residues long. The CDR3 nucleotides are TGCGCCAGCAGTCCCTTTGTATCGGGGTCCGAGCAGTACTTC. This sequence encodes CASSPFVSGSEQYF.

Only a few counts were recorded for this clone. This rearrangement joins TRBV18 to TRBJ2-7; 8 nucleotides match TRBD2. The CDR3 runs to 14 residues. J gave up 6 bases and V 1 base, and 5 bases lay outside the gene matches. In germline, CDR1 is KGHSH, CDR2 LQKENI. CDR3 DNA sequence: TGTGCCAGCTCACCACAAGCGGGGGTAAGCGAGCAGTACTTC. The encoded protein is CASSPQAGVSEQYF.

The chain has TRBV2 and TRBJ1-1; TRBD1 matches 9 bases. The CDR3 covers 13 residues. The V gene's germline CDR1 is SNHLY and CDR2 FYNNEI. V was clipped by 9 bases and J by 5 bases; unmatched bases: 7. The CDR3, as DNA: TGTGCCAGGACGACAGGGGGTAGGACTGAAGCTTTCTTT. It translates to CARTTGGRTEAFF.

This chain joins TRBV5-4 and TRBJ2-3; TRBD2 agrees at 9 bases. CDR3 length equals 14 residues. J was trimmed by 4 bases and V by 2 bases; bases with no gene match: 2. Germline CDR1 and CDR2: SGHNT and YYREEE (reference sequence). CDR3 DNA: TGTGCCAGCAGCTTTAGCGGGAGCTCAGATACGCAGTATTTT. It translates to CASSFSGSSDTQYF. Based on the CDR3 plus reference TRBV5-4 and TRBJ2-3, the full variable domain is ETGVTQSPTHLIKTRGQQVTLRCSSQSGHNTVSWYQQALGQGPQFIFQYYREEENGRGNFPPRFSGLQFPNYSSELNVNALELDDSALYLCASSFSGSSDTQYFGPGTRLTVL.

The V call is TRBV5-1, the J call TRBJ2-2, with TRBD2 matching 10 bases. Trimming at V came to 9 bases and at J to 9 bases, leaving 14 bases not matched to a gene. Germline-derived CDR1 and CDR2 are SGHRS and YFSETQ. The CDR3 has 15 residues. The CDR3 DNA follows: TGCGCCACCTCCCTATCTATAGCGGGAGGTAGGGAGCTGTTTTTT. Translated, it gives CATSLSIAGGRELFF.

The chain carries TRBV5-1 and TRBJ1-4; no reliable D call. The V end lost 2 bases, the J end lost 8 bases, and 10 bases lay between the germline ends. Germline CDR1 and CDR2: SGHRS and YFSETQ. The CDR3 runs 13 residues. The CDR3 sequence: CASSFAGGEKLFF. As DNA, the CDR3 is TGCGCCAGCAGCTTTGCAGGAGGCGAAAAACTGTTTTTT.

The V gene is TRBV7-9, the J gene TRBJ2-7; a possible D gene is TRBD1 (6 bases). This CDR3 spans 16 amino acids. The V gene lost 3 bases and the J gene lost 2 bases, with 17 bases spanning the gap. Germline V gives CDR1 SEHNR, CDR2 FQNEAQ (reference sequence). Here the CDR3 DNA reads TGTGCCAGCAGCTTTTCGACAGGTATCCGAGCCTACGAGCAGTACTTC. Translating it yields CASSFSTGIRAYEQYF.

The chain has TRBV5-4 and TRBJ2-2, with D perhaps TRBD1 (6 bases). From germline, CDR1 is SGHNT and CDR2 YYREEE (reference sequence). Trimming removed 4 bases at V and 0 bases at J, with 19 bases between. This CDR3 is built from 18 residues. The CDR3 bases are TGTGCCAGCAGCGTGGGGCCAACGGGACAATCGAACACCGGGGAGCTGTTTTTT. Translating gives CASSVGPTGQSNTGELFF.

This chain joins TRBV7-3 and TRBJ2-3, with 9 bases fitting TRBD1. With V trimmed by 7 bases and J by 6 bases, 17 bases remained unmatched. The CDR3 spans 17 residues. CDR1 and CDR2 (germline): SGHTA, FQGTGA. The DNA for the CDR3 is TGTGCCAGCATCACTTATGGGGCCGGGACAGGGAGGGATACGCAGTATTTT. Protein: CASITYGAGTGRDTQYF.

This chain connects TRBV18 to TRBJ2-4; 7 bases align to TRBD2. The J segment lost 0 bases and the V segment lost 1 base, leaving 6 bases of the junction unmatched. The CDR3 has 17 amino acids. Germline CDR1 reads KGHSH; CDR2 reads LQKENI. CDR3 nucleotide sequence: TGTGCCAGCTCACCACTCCAGGGAGGGATAGCCAAAAACATTCAGTACTTC. Amino acid sequence: CASSPLQGGIAKNIQYF. Based on the CDR3 plus reference TRBV18 and TRBJ2-4, the full variable domain is NAGVMQNPRHLVRRRGQEARLRCSPMKGHSHVYWYRQLPEEGLKFMVYLQKENIIDESGMPKERFSAEFPKEGPSILRIQQVVRGDSAAYFCASSPLQGGIAKNIQYFGAGTRLSVL.